A single sample is the source of the 16 T cell receptor beta chains below, sequenced in a study of CD8+ T cells in alopecia areata. Sample treatment: oral pan-JAK inhibitor, 5-10 mg twice daily. The sequencing template was cDNA reverse transcribed from extracted RNA. Only in-frame clones appear in the TCRdb table, and some are missing; sequencing was by immunoSEQ multiplex PCR. Of roughly 190,000 clones listed, more than 55% are singletons. The source was CD4+ T cells sorted from blood, collected at week 4, from a patient treated with tofacitinib. The source of these receptors is a human donor with alopecia areata.

The genes are TRBV10-3 and TRBJ2-7, with TRBD1 matching over 7 bases. Germline V gene lookup returns CDR1 ENHRY and CDR2 SYGVKD. The CDR3 loop spans 21 amino acids. V lost 2 bases and J lost 1; bases outside the gene matches: 23. The CDR3 here is CAISEGGMGKGTALSSYEQYF. For the CDR3, the DNA is TGTGCCATCAGTGAGGGGGGAATGGGGAAGGGGACAGCTCTCTCATCCTACGAGCAGTACTTC.

This chain connects TRBV13 to TRBJ2-7; the match to TRBD1 covers 7 bases. The V segment lost 4 bases and the J segment 2 bases; nucleotides outside the gene matches: 2. Germline CDR1 and CDR2: PRHDT and FYEKMQ (reference sequence). This CDR3 region has 13 residues. The DNA of the CDR3 is TGTGCCAGCAGCTACAGGGGAGCCTACGAGCAGTACTTC. The encoded protein is CASSYRGAYEQYF. Based on the CDR3 plus reference TRBV13 and TRBJ2-7, the full variable domain is AAGVIQSPRHLIKEKRETATLKCYPIPRHDTVYWYQQGPGQDPQFLISFYEKMQSDKGSIPDRFSAQQFSDYHSELNMSSLELGDSALYFCASSYRGAYEQYFGPGTRLTVT.

As DNA, the CDR3 is TGTGCCAGCAGACCCTTACCCGGGGAGCTGTTTTTT. It encodes CASRPLPGELFF. The V and J genes are TRBV6-5 and TRBJ2-2, with unresolved D. The CDR3 consists of 12 residues. The V end was cut by 6 bases, the J end by 6 bases, with 8 bases between. The germline CDR1 and CDR2 sequences are MNHEY and SVGAGI.

The chain combines TRBV4-1 with TRBJ1-2; D unclear. Germline V gene sequence: CDR1 MGHRA, CDR2 YSYEKL. Between the trimmed V and J ends, which lost 1 base and 0 bases, there was a span of 12 bases. The CDR3 extends over 16 amino acids. The CDR3 DNA reads TGCGCCAGCAGCCAAGTAGCGGGTACGGCTAACTATGGCTACACCTTC. Translated: CASSQVAGTANYGYTF.

This clone has more than one count but fewer than ten. The chain employs TRBV6-5 and TRBJ2-2; possible D gene TRBD1, 5 bases. The CDR3 is made up of 12 amino acids. Germline values: CDR1 MNHEY, CDR2 SVGAGI. V lost 8 bases and J lost 6, with 10 bases in between. The DNA of the CDR3 is TGTGCCAGCTCCCCCAGGGCCGGGGAGCTGTTTTTT. It specifies CASSPRAGELFF.

The V and J genes are TRBV5-1 and TRBJ2-2, with TRBD2 matching over 7 bases. Looked up from germline, CDR1 is SGHRS and CDR2 is YFSETQ. The junction had 7 bases not matched to a gene; V was cut back by 1 base and J by 4 bases. The CDR3 loop spans 16 amino acids. CDR3 sequence (DNA): TGCGCCAGCAGCTTGCGCTCGGAGCGGGGCACCGGGGAGCTGTTTTTT. Protein sequence: CASSLRSERGTGELFF.

This clone was detected only a few times. The chain recombines TRBV27 with TRBJ1-2; 8 bases line up with TRBD1. The CDR3 loop spans 14 amino acids. The V and J ends lost 4 bases and 5 bases, in that order; junction bases with no gene match: 6. The V gene's germline CDR1 is MNHEY and CDR2 SMNVEV (reference sequence). CDR3 nucleotides: TGTGCCAGCAGTTACCGTACAGGGGGATATGGCTACACCTTC. Protein sequence: CASSYRTGGYGYTF.

V gene TRBV30 combines with J gene TRBJ1-2; TRBD1 is a possible D gene (5 bases). The germline gives CDR1 GTSNPN, CDR2 SVGIG (reference sequence). The germline V and J ends were trimmed by 3 bases and 2 bases, with 22 bases remaining between them. This CDR3 is built from 17 residues. CDR3 sequence (DNA): TGTGCCTGGAGGGTACCCGAATGGGGGGGAGAGAACTATGGCTACACCTTC. This codes for CAWRVPEWGGENYGYTF.

The chain recombines TRBV25-1 with TRBJ2-6, with D maybe TRBD1 (5 bases). Per the germline V gene, CDR1 is MGHDK and CDR2 is SYGVNS. The CDR3 runs 16 residues. V was clipped by 3 bases and J by 1 base, with 10 bases between them. DNA for the CDR3: TGTGCCAGCAGTGATCATCAGGGATCTGGGGCCAACGTCCTGACTTTC. Translated, it gives CASSDHQGSGANVLTF.

The J gene is TRBJ2-5, the V gene TRBV7-6, with unresolved D. This CDR3 is built from 12 residues. Looked up from germline, CDR1 is SGHVS and CDR2 is FNYEAQ. Trimming pared 1 base from V and 5 bases from J, leaving 5 bases between. The CDR3 loop reads CASSLDRETQYF. For the CDR3, the DNA is TGTGCCAGCAGCTTAGACCGGGAGACCCAGTACTTC.

The chain links TRBV5-6 to TRBJ2-3, with TRBD1 matching over 9 bases. The germline V gene encodes CDR1 SGHDT and CDR2 YYEEEE. The CDR3 totals 19 residues. J was trimmed by 0 bases and V by 4 bases; bases with no gene match: 15. The DNA for the CDR3 is TGTGCCAGCAGCCAAAGTCCCGGGACAGGGATCGAGAGCACAGATACGCAGTATTTT. It encodes CASSQSPGTGIESTDTQYF.

V usage is TRBV9 and J usage is TRBJ2-3; tentatively, D is TRBD1 or TRBD2 (5 bases each). Germline V gene lookup returns CDR1 SGDLS and CDR2 YYNGEE. V was clipped by 2 bases and J by 2 bases, with 15 bases between them. This CDR3 has 16 residues. CDR3 loop: CASSVGVGEFTDTQYF. The CDR3 region has the DNA TGTGCCAGCAGCGTGGGTGTGGGGGAATTCACAGATACGCAGTATTTT. Full variable domain (outside the CDR3, taken from reference TRBV9 and TRBJ2-3): DSGVTQTPKHLITATGQRVTLRCSPRSGDLSVYWYQQSLDQGLQFLIQYYNGEERAKGNILERFSAQQFPDLHSELNLSSLELGDSALYFCASSVGVGEFTDTQYFGPGTRLTVL.

V gene TRBV10-3 combines with J gene TRBJ2-5; the match to TRBD1 covers 8 bases. The length of the CDR3 is 15 residues. The V and J ends lost 3 bases and 4 bases, in that order; junction bases with no gene match: 7. CDR1 and CDR2 from the germline V gene are ENHRY and SYGVKD. CDR3 protein: CAISDGQGSGETQYF. The CDR3 coding sequence is TGTGCCATCAGTGATGGACAGGGTTCAGGAGAGACCCAGTACTTC.

The chain recombines TRBV30 with TRBJ2-2; D possibly corresponds to TRBD2 (6 bases). CDR1 is GTSNPN, CDR2 SVGIG, per germline (reference sequence). V lost 3 bases and J lost 4, with 9 bases in between. This CDR3 region has 13 residues. The CDR3 DNA reads as TGTGCCTGGAGAGGAGGGATCACCGGGGAGCTGTTTTTT. Translated: CAWRGGITGELFF.

The chain uses TRBV29-1 and TRBJ2-3; perhaps TRBD1 as D (7 bases). The CDR3 totals 14 residues. Germline CDR1 is SQVTM and CDR2 is ANQGSEA. V lost 6 bases and J lost 4, with 17 bases in between. The CDR3 sequence is CSVGGGGGSDTQYF. The CDR3 region has the DNA TGCAGCGTAGGAGGGGGCGGCGGGTCAGATACGCAGTATTTT.

This chain joins TRBV4-1 and TRBJ2-3; D gene unclear. The CDR3 is 16 amino acids. V lost 3 bases and J 4 bases, leaving 17 bases between the germline ends. The germline V gene encodes CDR1 MGHRA and CDR2 YSYEKL. The CDR3 spells CASSQAGPWAPDTQYF. The CDR3 coding sequence is TGCGCCAGCAGCCAGGCCGGGCCATGGGCCCCAGATACGCAGTATTTT.